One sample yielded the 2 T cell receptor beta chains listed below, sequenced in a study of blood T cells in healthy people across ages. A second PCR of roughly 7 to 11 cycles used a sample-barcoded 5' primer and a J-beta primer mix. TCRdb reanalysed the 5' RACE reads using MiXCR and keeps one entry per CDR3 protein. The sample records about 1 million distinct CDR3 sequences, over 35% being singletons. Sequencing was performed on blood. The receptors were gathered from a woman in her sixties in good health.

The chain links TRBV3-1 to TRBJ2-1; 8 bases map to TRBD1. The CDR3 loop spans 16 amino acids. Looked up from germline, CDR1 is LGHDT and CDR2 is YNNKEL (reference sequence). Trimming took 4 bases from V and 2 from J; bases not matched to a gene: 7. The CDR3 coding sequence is TGTGCCAGCAGCCTACGGACAGGGAGCCCCTACAATGAGCAGTTCTTC. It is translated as CASSLRTGSPYNEQFF.

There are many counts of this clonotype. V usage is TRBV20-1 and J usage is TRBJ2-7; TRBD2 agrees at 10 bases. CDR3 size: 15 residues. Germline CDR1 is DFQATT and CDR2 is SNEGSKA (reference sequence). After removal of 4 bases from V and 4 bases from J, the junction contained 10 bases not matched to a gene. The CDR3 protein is CSAMELAGVRYEQYF. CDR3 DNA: TGCAGTGCTATGGAGCTAGCGGGAGTACGGTACGAGCAGTACTTC.